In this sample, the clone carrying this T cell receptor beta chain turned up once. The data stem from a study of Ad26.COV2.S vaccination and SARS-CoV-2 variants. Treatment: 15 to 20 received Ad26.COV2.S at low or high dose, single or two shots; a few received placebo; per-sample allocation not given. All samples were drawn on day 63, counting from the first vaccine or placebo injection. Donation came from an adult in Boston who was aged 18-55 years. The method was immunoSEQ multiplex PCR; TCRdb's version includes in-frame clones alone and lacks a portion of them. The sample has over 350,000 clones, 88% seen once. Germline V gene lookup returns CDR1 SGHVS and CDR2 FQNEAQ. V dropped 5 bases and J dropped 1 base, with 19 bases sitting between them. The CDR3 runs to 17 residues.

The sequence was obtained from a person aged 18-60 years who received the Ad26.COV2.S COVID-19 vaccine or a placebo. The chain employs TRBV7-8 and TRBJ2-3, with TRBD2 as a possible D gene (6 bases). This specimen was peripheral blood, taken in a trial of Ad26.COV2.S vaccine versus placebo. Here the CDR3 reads CASSLRWPGVGTDTQYF. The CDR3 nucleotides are TGTGCCAGCAGCCTCAGGTGGCCGGGGGTCGGCACAGATACGCAGTATTTT. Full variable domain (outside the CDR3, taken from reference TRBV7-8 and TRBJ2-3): GAGVSQSPRYKVAKRGQDVALRCDPISGHVSLFWYQQALGQGPEFLTYFQNEAQLDKSGLPSDRFFAERPEGSVSTLKIQRTQQEDSAVYLCASSLRWPGVGTDTQYFGPGTRLTVL.